This record concerns one TCR beta chain sequence. The repertoire was sequenced with immunoSEQ multiplex PCR; TCRdb's copy has only in-frame clones and lacks some. The table lists 14,000 to 15,000 clones, 85% to 95% of them singletons. This specimen comes from a study of blood T cell repertoires in COVID-19. Germline trimming cut 5 bases from V and 6 bases from J; bases unmatched to any gene: 2. The CDR3 runs to 13 residues. Looked up from germline, CDR1 is SGHRS and CDR2 is YFSETQ. This TCR was recovered from a human donor with active COVID-19. The donor label of this sample is uncertain. The sequenced material came from peripheral blood. The chain employs TRBV5-1 and TRBJ2-1; 10 nucleotides match TRBD2. CDR3 loop: CASRRTSGNEQFF. As DNA, the CDR3 is TGCGCCAGCAGGCGGACTAGCGGCAATGAGCAGTTCTTC.